What follows is one TCR beta chain and its context. V dropped 0 bases and J dropped 3 bases, with 12 bases sitting between them. The CDR3 is 15 amino acids. Looked up from germline, CDR1 is LNHNV and CDR2 is YYDKDF (reference sequence). The data originate from a study of blood T cell repertoires in COVID-19. Looking at the study overall: Italy, Spain and the United States were the sources of the convalescent and acute COVID-19 samples. PBMCs, B-cell-depleted T cells, or T cells were the source of the cDNA or gDNA that made up the material.

In the authors' methods: Quantification of nucleated cells was approximated via reference gene primer amplification. TCRdb keeps only in-frame clones here, not all; method: immunoSEQ multiplex PCR. V and J calls and clone size follow that table, whereas D and trimming were derived from the DNA. The table has more than 200,000 clones, around 83% seen once. V usage is TRBV15 and J usage is TRBJ2-7, with D uncertain. The specimen was peripheral blood. This receptor was taken from a woman aged 45-65 years with acute or convalescent COVID-19. The CDR3 loop reads CATSRDPATDYEQYF. The CDR3 DNA follows: TGTGCCACCAGCAGAGATCCCGCCACAGACTACGAGCAGTACTTC.